A single sample gave rise to the 25 T cell receptor beta chains below, sequenced in a study of OX40 agonist ivuxolimab in advanced cancers. Data came from immunoSEQ multiplex PCR; TCRdb stores just in-frame clones and leaves some out. The sample has about 72,000 clones; about 88% are singletons. The specimen was CD4+ or CD8+ T cells sorted from blood, collected in a trial of the OX40 agonist ivuxolimab. The receptors were gathered from an adult with an advanced solid tumor such as melanoma, head and neck, liver or kidney cancer.

The rearrangement joins TRBV18 to TRBJ2-1; D gene unclear. Per germline, CDR1 KGHSH and CDR2 LQKENI. The CDR3 has 12 amino acids. With 5 bases removed from V and 10 bases from J, the gap between germline ends came to 12 bases. The chain's CDR3 is CASSSQQGEQFF. For the CDR3, the DNA is TGTGCCAGCTCATCTCAACAAGGAGAGCAGTTCTTC.

The gene calls are TRBV11-1 and TRBJ2-6; D is unclear. Between the trimmed V and J ends, which lost 1 base and 0 bases, there was a span of 4 bases. The CDR3 loop spans 15 amino acids. The germline V gene encodes CDR1 SGHAT and CDR2 FQDESV (reference sequence). CDR3 sequence: CASSLESSGANVLTF. Written as DNA, the CDR3 is TGTGCCAGCAGCTTAGAATCCTCTGGGGCCAACGTCCTGACTTTC.

The chain has TRBV6-1 and TRBJ1-4; D possibly corresponds to TRBD1 (5 bases). The V end was cut by 8 bases, the J end by 7 bases, with 20 bases between. The CDR3 has 15 amino acids. Germline-derived CDR1 and CDR2 are MNHNS and SASEGT. The CDR3 reads CASGNVGERSEKLFF. The DNA of the CDR3 is TGTGCCAGCGGCAACGTAGGGGAAAGAAGTGAAAAACTGTTTTTT.

The chain joins TRBV5-1 to TRBJ2-7; 9 bases are shared with TRBD1. Germline assignment: CDR1 SGHRS and CDR2 YFSETQ. Unmatched junction bases numbered 6, after V lost 0 bases and J lost 2 bases. The CDR3 extends over 16 amino acids. The CDR3 protein is CASSLGFRDRAYEQYF. Written as DNA, the CDR3 is TGCGCCAGCAGCTTGGGGTTTCGGGACAGGGCCTACGAGCAGTACTTC.

The chain carries TRBV7-2 and TRBJ1-2, with D possibly TRBD1 on 6 matching bases. This CDR3 has 15 amino acids. Per the germline V gene, CDR1 is SGHTA and CDR2 is FQGNSA. Trimming took off 5 bases at V and 4 bases at J, with 17 bases between the two ends. This CDR3 reads CASSPSQDSPYGYTF. CDR3 coding DNA: TGTGCCAGCAGCCCTTCCCAGGACAGCCCCTATGGCTACACCTTC.

This clone came up once. The chain couples TRBV7-2 to TRBJ2-5; 8 bases agree with TRBD2. The germline V gene has CDR1 SGHTA and CDR2 FQGNSA. Unmatched junction bases numbered 6, after V lost 2 bases and J lost 7 bases. The CDR3 runs to 14 residues. CDR3 sequence: CASSLLETSGTQYF. The DNA of the CDR3 is TGTGCCAGCAGCTTACTGGAAACTAGCGGGACCCAGTACTTC.

Only one count was recorded for this clone. The chain carries TRBV6-1 and TRBJ1-4; D remains unclear. CDR3 size: 15 residues. V lost 6 bases, J lost 3 bases, and 14 bases lay in between. Per germline, CDR1 MNHNS and CDR2 SASEGT. DNA of the CDR3: TGTGCCAGCAGCGGCTACGGAGTGGCTAATGAAAAACTGTTTTTT. Protein product: CASSGYGVANEKLFF.

The V gene is TRBV7-9, the J gene TRBJ2-2; D is unresolved. Germline lookup yields CDR1 SEHNR and CDR2 FQNEAQ (reference sequence). The CDR3 is made up of 12 amino acids. With 1 base removed from V and 6 bases from J, the gap between germline ends came to 3 bases. The CDR3 region has the DNA TGTGCCAGCAGCTTAGTTTCCGGGGAGCTGTTTTTT. As protein: CASSLVSGELFF.

As DNA, the CDR3 is TGTGCCAGCAGCCGGGCGGGGATCACAGATACGCAGTATTTT. It is translated as CASSRAGITDTQYF. This chain uses TRBV5-4 with TRBJ2-3; D may be TRBD2 (6 bases). The CDR3 sequence is 14 residues long. Per germline, CDR1 SGHNT and CDR2 YYREEE (reference sequence). Trimming left V 4 bases short and J 2 bases short, with 11 bases between.

This sequence joins TRBV18 and TRBJ1-1, with D unresolved. This CDR3 has 15 amino acids. The V gene's germline CDR1 is KGHSH and CDR2 LQKENI. Trimming took off 3 bases at V and 1 base at J, with 12 bases between the two ends. CDR3 in DNA: TGTGCCAGCTCACCTTACGGCGGAGGGAACACTGAAGCTTTCTTT. It codes for CASSPYGGGNTEAFF.

The chain uses TRBV11-3 and TRBJ2-7, with D tentatively TRBD1 or TRBD2 (5 bases each). CDR3 length equals 15 residues. Between the trimmed V and J ends, which lost 8 bases and 0 bases, there was a span of 17 bases. The V gene's germline CDR1 is SGHNT and CDR2 YENEEA. CDR3 residues: CASQSLRDRSYEQYF. The CDR3 region has the DNA TGTGCCAGCCAGAGCCTAAGGGACCGCTCCTACGAGCAGTACTTC. The variable domain in full, with the rest retrieved from reference TRBV11-3 and TRBJ2-7, is EAGVVQSPRYKIIEKKQPVAFWCNPISGHNTLYWYLQNLGQGPELLIRYENEEAVDDSQLPKDRFSAERLKGVDSTLKIQPAELGDSAVYLCASQSLRDRSYEQYFGPGTRLTVT.

This clone was observed a few times. V usage is TRBV27 and J usage is TRBJ1-5, with D perhaps TRBD1 (5 bases). Per germline, CDR1 MNHEY and CDR2 SMNVEV (reference sequence). This CDR3 is 14 amino acids long. The V and J ends lost 8 bases and 3 bases respectively, with 14 bases between them. This CDR3 reads CASRGFGVNQPQHF. In DNA, the CDR3 is TGTGCCAGCCGGGGGTTCGGGGTCAATCAGCCCCAGCATTTT.

This chain joins TRBV30 and TRBJ1-2; D gene ambiguous. The CDR3 consists of 16 residues. The germline gives CDR1 GTSNPN, CDR2 SVGIG (reference sequence). V was cut by 3 bases and J by 6 bases, with 23 bases left in between. The CDR3 reads CAWRLLSEVGQHGYTF. The DNA for the CDR3 is TGTGCCTGGAGATTACTGAGCGAGGTCGGGCAGCATGGCTACACCTTC.

V and J are TRBV6-6 and TRBJ1-1, with 11 bases aligning to TRBD1. The CDR3 totals 15 residues. V trimming: 5 bases; J trimming: 5 bases; junction bases outside the gene matches: 7. Germline V gives CDR1 MNHNY, CDR2 SVGAGI (reference sequence). CDR3 amino acids: CASSPGQGARTEAFF. For the CDR3, the DNA is TGTGCCAGCAGTCCCGGACAGGGGGCGCGTACTGAAGCTTTCTTT.

The rearrangement uses TRBV19 and TRBJ2-1, with 12 bases aligning to TRBD2. This CDR3 has 18 amino acids. CDR1 and CDR2 from the germline V gene are LNHDA and SQIVND (reference sequence). The V and J ends lost 10 bases and 4 bases, in that order; junction bases with no gene match: 17. DNA for the CDR3: TGTGCCACCACGCCCGGACTAGCGGGGCTGGCGCCTTACAATGAGCAGTTCTTC. Amino acid sequence: CATTPGLAGLAPYNEQFF.

The V gene is TRBV5-1, the J gene TRBJ2-1, with TRBD1 matching 8 bases. With V trimmed by 0 bases and J by 4 bases, 6 bases remained unmatched. Germline V gene lookup returns CDR1 SGHRS and CDR2 YFSETQ. This CDR3 has 16 residues. The CDR3 reads CASSLDAGGAYNEQFF. CDR3 sequence (DNA): TGCGCCAGCAGCTTGGACGCAGGGGGCGCATACAATGAGCAGTTCTTC.

The chain links TRBV4-1 to TRBJ1-6, with unresolved D. Germline-derived CDR1 and CDR2 are MGHRA and YSYEKL. This CDR3 has 15 amino acids. The germline V and J ends were trimmed by 3 bases and 10 bases, with 16 bases remaining between them. The CDR3 spells CASSQVPGEDSPLHF. CDR3 DNA: TGCGCCAGCAGCCAGGTTCCGGGAGAAGACTCACCCCTCCACTTT.

V and J are TRBV7-2 and TRBJ1-3; D gene ambiguous. V shed 2 bases and J shed 4 bases, with 12 bases lying between them. This CDR3 comprises 15 residues. Germline V gives CDR1 SGHTA, CDR2 FQGNSA. In nucleotides, the CDR3 is TGTGCCAGCAGCTTAAACCGATTCACGGGAAACACCATATATTTT. Its translation is CASSLNRFTGNTIYF.

This clone was seen a single time. This chain uses TRBV18 with TRBJ2-7; TRBD1 matches at 9 bases. The CDR3 extends over 16 amino acids. Germline V CDR1 and CDR2: KGHSH, LQKENI. With 3 bases clipped from V and 1 base from J, the junction kept 7 bases outside the gene matches. The CDR3 protein is CASSPDRGSRSYEQYF. The CDR3 DNA is TGTGCCAGCTCACCGGACAGGGGAAGTCGGTCCTACGAGCAGTACTTC.

The chain links TRBV10-3 to TRBJ2-6; D is undetermined. Germline assignment: CDR1 ENHRY and CDR2 SYGVKD. CDR3 length: 16 amino acids. V was trimmed by 6 bases and J by 0 bases, leaving 12 bases between them. CDR3 DNA sequence: TGTGCCATCAGCGTAGGTATCGACTCTGGGGCCAACGTCCTGACTTTC. Translated: CAISVGIDSGANVLTF.

The chain uses TRBV7-8 and TRBJ1-1; D not resolved. Germline values: CDR1 SGHVS, CDR2 FQNEAQ. The CDR3 is 15 amino acids. Trimming removed 1 base at V and 1 base at J, with 10 bases between. The CDR3 sequence: CASSLVRAQNTEAFF. As DNA, the CDR3 is TGTGCCAGCAGCTTAGTTCGGGCTCAGAACACTGAAGCTTTCTTT.

This chain uses TRBV11-2 with TRBJ2-2; possible D gene TRBD2, 5 bases. Germline V gives CDR1 SGHAT, CDR2 FQNNGV. The CDR3 is 15 amino acids. V was shortened by 0 bases and J by 4 bases, with 9 bases between the two germline ends. The CDR3 sequence: CASSLDWSGTGELFF. CDR3 nucleotide sequence: TGTGCCAGCAGCTTAGATTGGAGCGGCACCGGGGAGCTGTTTTTT.

This chain connects TRBV28 to TRBJ2-7; TRBD1 is a possible D gene (6 bases). The CDR3 runs to 14 residues. CDR1 and CDR2 from the germline V gene are MDHEN and SYDVKM. Trimming stripped 6 bases from V and 3 bases from J, with 15 bases between. The CDR3, as DNA: TGTGCCAGCAGCGACACGGGACACATCTACGAGCAGTACTTC. It yields the protein CASSDTGHIYEQYF.

The V gene is TRBV18, the J gene TRBJ2-2, with 7 bases identical to TRBD1. The germline V gene has CDR1 KGHSH and CDR2 LQKENI. V dropped 3 bases and J dropped 4; count of bases not matched to a gene: 5. This CDR3 region has 15 residues. The CDR3 sequence: CASSPVDRVTGELFF. The CDR3 bases are TGTGCCAGCTCACCGGTCGACAGGGTCACCGGGGAGCTGTTTTTT.

The rearrangement links TRBV19 to TRBJ1-5; D gene ambiguous. CDR1 is LNHDA and CDR2 is SQIVND in the germline V gene (reference sequence). CDR3 size: 16 residues. V was pared by 1 base and J by 0 bases, with 10 bases between. The DNA of the CDR3 is TGTGCCAGTAGTATAGTTGGGAGGGATAGCAATCAGCCCCAGCATTTT. Amino acids: CASSIVGRDSNQPQHF.